A selection of T cell receptor beta chains follows, all from one sample in a study of shared clonotypes between healthy human individuals. Sequencing was performed with immunoSEQ multiplex PCR; in TCRdb, only in-frame clones are kept and a portion is missing. The table lists fewer than 600,000 clones, 70% to 80% of them singletons. Sequencing was carried out using PBMCs. The origin of the receptors is a woman aged 40-49 years in good health. Some clones in this sample may be carry-over from other donors' samples. Both conserved end residues are part of each CDR3. D genes are given only for firm matches. Part of the rows lack a size; the others show once, few, many or a class for expanded clones.

v_gene	abundance	j_gene	d_gene	CDR3aa	CDR3nt
TRBV15	-	TRBJ2-2	-	CATSRDLVTGELFF	TGTGCCACCAGCAGAGATTTAGTTACCGGGGAGCTGTTTTTT
TRBV2	-	TRBJ2-7	-	CASNGGRSYEQYF	TGTGCCAGCAATGGCGGCCGCTCCTACGAGCAGTACTTC
TRBV28	-	TRBJ2-7	-	CASQNTGNEQYF	TGTGCCAGCCAGAATACAGGGAACGAGCAGTACTTC
TRBV7-9	-	TRBJ2-7	TRBD1	CASSAIPGTGGKREQYF	TGTGCCAGCAGCGCGATCCCCGGGACAGGGGGCAAGCGGGAGCAGTACTTC
TRBV25-1	-	TRBJ2-5	-	CASSEYFLSGGTQYF	TGTGCCAGCAGTGAATATTTTTTGAGTGGAGGGACCCAGTACTTC
TRBV23-1	once	TRBJ2-3	-	CASSQHRPDTQYF	TGCGCCAGCAGTCAACACAGGCCAGATACGCAGTATTTT
TRBV6-6	-	TRBJ1-1	TRBD1	CASSLQGIEAFF	TGTGCCAGCAGTCTACAGGGGATTGAAGCTTTCTTT
TRBV6-1	-	TRBJ1-1	-	CASTTGVPSVAEAFF	TGTGCCAGCACTACGGGGGTCCCCTCGGTGGCTGAAGCTTTCTTT
TRBV29-1	-	TRBJ1-1	-	CSVDRGVNTEAFF	TGCAGCGTTGATCGGGGAGTGAACACTGAAGCTTTCTTT
TRBV6-6	-	TRBJ1-1	-	CASSYSLAEAFF	TGTGCCAGCAGTTACTCACTCGCTGAAGCTTTCTTT
TRBV14	-	TRBJ1-5	-	CASSPFIAKAQQPQHF	TGTGCCAGCAGCCCATTTATAGCGAAGGCGCAGCAGCCCCAGCATTTT
TRBV7-2	once	TRBJ2-4	TRBD2	CASSPLAGAKNIQYF	TGTGCCAGCAGCCCACTAGCGGGAGCCAAAAACATTCAGTACTTC
TRBV7-9	-	TRBJ2-7	TRBD2	CSSSLLVSGNYEQYF	TGTTCCAGCAGCTTATTGGTTAGCGGGAACTACGAGCAGTACTTC
TRBV5-1	-	TRBJ2-5	-	CASSLDETQYF	TGCGCCAGCAGCTTGGACGAGACCCAGTACTTC
TRBV4-1	few	TRBJ1-5	-	CASSQGQLGKPQHF	TGCGCCAGCAGCCAAGGTCAGCTGGGTAAGCCCCAGCATTTT
TRBV9	many	TRBJ2-1	-	CASSVGDLGEQFF	TGTGCCAGCAGCGTAGGGGATCTTGGGGAGCAGTTCTTC
TRBV7-3	-	TRBJ2-5	-	CASSPGTVLGTQYF	TGTGCCAGCAGCCCCGGGACCGTCTTAGGGACCCAGTACTTC
TRBV5-1	-	TRBJ2-7	-	CASSLGGAARSEQYF	TGCGCCAGCAGCTTGGGTGGAGCGGCCAGATCCGAGCAGTACTTC
TRBV6-6	-	TRBJ2-7	TRBD1	CASRTGTGSPYEQYF	TGTGCCAGCAGGACCGGGACAGGGAGCCCCTACGAGCAGTACTTC
TRBV4-1	once	TRBJ1-5	TRBD1	CASSQDRAGGTQPQHF	TGCGCCAGCAGCCAAGATCGAGCAGGGGGCACACAGCCCCAGCATTTT
TRBV29-1	-	TRBJ2-5	TRBD1	CSVEDQGVGLQETQYF	TGCAGCGTTGAAGATCAGGGGGTTGGGTTACAAGAGACCCAGTACTTC
TRBV20-1	-	TRBJ2-1	-	CSAREDTEQFF	TGCAGTGCTAGGGAAGACACTGAGCAGTTCTTC
TRBV7-2	few	TRBJ2-6	-	CASSLEGSGANVLTF	TGTGCCAGCAGCTTAGAGGGGTCTGGGGCCAACGTCCTGACTTTC
TRBV30	-	TRBJ1-6	TRBD1	CAWRQGASNSPLHF	TGTGCCTGGAGACAGGGGGCAAGTAATTCACCCCTCCACTTT
TRBV6-6	-	TRBJ2-7	TRBD1	CASSETGTGYEQYF	TGTGCCAGCAGTGAGACCGGGACAGGCTACGAGCAGTACTTC
TRBV7-9	-	TRBJ2-2	TRBD1	CASTFGQGTTGELFF	TGTGCCAGCACCTTCGGACAGGGAACCACCGGGGAGCTGTTTTTT
TRBV9	few	TRBJ2-1	-	CASSADSSYNEQFF	TGTGCCAGCAGCGCTGACAGTTCGTACAATGAGCAGTTCTTC
TRBV4-1	-	TRBJ2-7	TRBD1	CASSTPPGQGRYEQYF	TGCGCCAGCAGCACCCCTCCGGGACAGGGACGGTACGAGCAGTACTTC
TRBV9	-	TRBJ2-1	TRBD2	CASLQRGDNEQFF	TGTGCCAGCTTGCAGCGGGGGGACAATGAGCAGTTCTTC
TRBV7-9	-	TRBJ2-2	TRBD1	CASSAWVTTGTGGLGELFF	TGTGCCAGCAGCGCCTGGGTGACCACCGGGACAGGGGGGCTCGGGGAGCTGTTTTTT
TRBV5-1	-	TRBJ1-1	-	CASSLWGAGTEAFF	TGCGCCAGCAGCTTGTGGGGCGCGGGGACTGAAGCTTTCTTT
TRBV11-2	-	TRBJ2-7	-	CASSSNRASVYEQYF	TGTGCCAGCAGCTCCAACAGGGCGTCGGTTTACGAGCAGTACTTC
TRBV18	-	TRBJ2-7	TRBD2	CASSPPAGGQYEQYF	TGTGCCAGCTCACCACCGGCGGGGGGCCAGTACGAGCAGTACTTC
TRBV5-4	few	TRBJ2-5	TRBD1	CASRIRDRETQYF	TGTGCCAGCAGGATCCGGGACAGAGAGACCCAGTACTTC
TRBV6-1	-	TRBJ2-1	-	CASSEQYNEQFF	TGTGCCAGCAGTGAACAGTACAATGAGCAGTTCTTC
TRBV28	-	TRBJ1-5	TRBD1	CASSLGTAGLGGNQPQHF	TGTGCCAGCAGTTTAGGGACAGCCGGGCTGGGAGGCAATCAGCCCCAGCATTTT
TRBV7-2	once	TRBJ2-7	-	CASSLASGEQYF	TGTGCCAGCAGCTTAGCCAGTGGCGAGCAGTACTTC
TRBV7-7	-	TRBJ2-1	TRBD2	CASSLSGATSNEQFF	TGTGCTAGCAGCCTTAGCGGGGCCACGTCCAATGAGCAGTTCTTC
TRBV28	-	TRBJ2-7	TRBD2	CAYGGSSPYEQYF	TGTGCCTATGGCGGGAGTTCCCCCTACGAGCAGTACTTC
TRBV9	many	TRBJ2-1	TRBD2	CASSVGLGGKREQFF	TGTGCCAGCAGCGTAGGGCTGGGGGGGAAGCGTGAGCAGTTCTTC
TRBV25-1	-	TRBJ2-1	TRBD1	CATGRQGRVYNEQFF	TGTGCCACCGGAAGACAGGGAAGGGTTTACAATGAGCAGTTCTTC
TRBV6-6	few	TRBJ2-2	TRBD1	CASNPDRDNTGELFF	TGTGCCAGCAACCCGGACAGGGACAACACCGGGGAGCTGTTTTTT
TRBV9	-	TRBJ1-4	TRBD1	CASSERDRAYEKLFF	TGTGCCAGCAGCGAACGGGACAGGGCGTATGAAAAACTGTTTTTT
TRBV21-1	once	TRBJ2-1	-	CASSKIPYRGPYNEQFF	TGTGCCAGCAGCAAAATCCCTTACAGGGGACCTTACAATGAGCAGTTCTTC